Included here is one TCR beta chain sequence, with context. As yet, its antigen is unknown. The sample originates from a study of type 1 and type 2 diabetes patients. Across the whole study: Samples came from type 1 diabetic, type 2 diabetic or nondiabetic people, recruited in China. Magnetic bead positive selection isolated CD4+ or CD8+ T cells from PBMCs.

PCR was run on genomic DNA. The TCR beta CDR3 region was amplified using 30 forward and 13 reverse primers. MiXCR, applied by TCRdb to the multiplex PCR reads, yields one record per CDR3 protein. The sample consists of 250,000 to 300,000 distinct CDR3 sequences, more than 40% of them appearing once. The germline CDR1 and CDR2 sequences are SGHVS and FNYEAQ. This CDR3 contains 14 residues. The V gene lost 1 base and the J gene lost 0 bases, with 4 bases spanning the gap. Regarding the study as a whole: Groups were not age- or gender-matched, which may bias interpretation.

All diabetic donors were classified as either type 1 or type 2 diabetes. This sequence joins TRBV7-6 and TRBJ1-3; D unclear. The sequence was collected from a man between 18 and 35 years old with type 2 diabetes. The sequencing sample was made of peripheral blood mononuclear cells (PBMCs). CDR3 protein: CASSLGVSGNTIYF. Here the CDR3 DNA reads TGTGCCAGCAGCTTAGGAGTCTCTGGAAACACCATATATTTT.